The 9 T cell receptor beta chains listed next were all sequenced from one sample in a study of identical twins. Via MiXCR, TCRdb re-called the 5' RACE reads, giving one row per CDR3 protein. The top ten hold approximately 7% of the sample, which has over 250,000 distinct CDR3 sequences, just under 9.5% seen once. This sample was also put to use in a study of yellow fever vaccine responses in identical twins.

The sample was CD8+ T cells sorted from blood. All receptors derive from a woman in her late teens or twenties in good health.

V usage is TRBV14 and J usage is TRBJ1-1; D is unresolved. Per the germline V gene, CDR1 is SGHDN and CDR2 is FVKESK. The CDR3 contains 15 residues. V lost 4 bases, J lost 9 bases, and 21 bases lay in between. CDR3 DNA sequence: TGTGCCAGCAGCCTTATATCAGGCCCGGAAGAAAAAGCTTTCTTT. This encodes CASSLISGPEEKAFF.

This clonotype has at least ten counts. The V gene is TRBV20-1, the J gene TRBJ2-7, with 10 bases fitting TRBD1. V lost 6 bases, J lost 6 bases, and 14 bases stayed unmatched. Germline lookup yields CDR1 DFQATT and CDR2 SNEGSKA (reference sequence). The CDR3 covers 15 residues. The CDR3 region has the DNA TGCAGTGCAGCAAAAGGGACAGGGGATCTAAGCGAGCAGTACTTC. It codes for CSAAKGTGDLSEQYF.

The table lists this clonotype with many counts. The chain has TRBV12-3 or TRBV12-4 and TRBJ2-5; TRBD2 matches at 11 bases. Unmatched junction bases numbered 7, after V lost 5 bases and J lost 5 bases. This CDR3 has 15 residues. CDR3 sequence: CASSLTSGGGETQYF. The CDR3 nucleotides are TGTGCCAGCAGTCTAACTAGCGGGGGAGGGGAGACCCAGTACTTC.

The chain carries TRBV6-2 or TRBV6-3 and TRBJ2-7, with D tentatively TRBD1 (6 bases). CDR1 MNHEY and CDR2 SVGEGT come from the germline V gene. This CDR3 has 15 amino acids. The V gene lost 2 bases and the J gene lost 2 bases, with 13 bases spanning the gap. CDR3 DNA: TGTGCCAGCAGTTACGGGCCTTGGACAGCCTACGAGCAGTACTTC. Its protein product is CASSYGPWTAYEQYF.

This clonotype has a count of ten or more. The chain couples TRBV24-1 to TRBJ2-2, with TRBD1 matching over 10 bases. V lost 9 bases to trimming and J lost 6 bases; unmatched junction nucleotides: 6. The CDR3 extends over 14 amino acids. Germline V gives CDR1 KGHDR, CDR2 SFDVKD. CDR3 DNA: TGTGCCACCCAAGACAGGGGGCGGCCCGGGGAGCTGTTTTTT. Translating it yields CATQDRGRPGELFF.

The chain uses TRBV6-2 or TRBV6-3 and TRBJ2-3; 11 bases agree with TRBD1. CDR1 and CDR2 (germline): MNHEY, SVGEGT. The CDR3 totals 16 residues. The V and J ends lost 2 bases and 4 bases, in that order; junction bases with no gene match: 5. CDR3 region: CASSYTPGQGADTQYF. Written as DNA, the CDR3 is TGTGCCAGCAGTTACACACCGGGACAGGGGGCAGATACGCAGTATTTT.

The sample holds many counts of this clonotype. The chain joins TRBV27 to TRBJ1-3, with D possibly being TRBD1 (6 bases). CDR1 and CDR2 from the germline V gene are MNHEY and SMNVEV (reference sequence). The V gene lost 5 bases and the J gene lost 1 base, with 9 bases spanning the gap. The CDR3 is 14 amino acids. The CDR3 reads CASSPQGSGNTIYF. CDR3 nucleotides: TGTGCCAGCAGTCCGCAGGGGTCTGGAAACACCATATATTTT.

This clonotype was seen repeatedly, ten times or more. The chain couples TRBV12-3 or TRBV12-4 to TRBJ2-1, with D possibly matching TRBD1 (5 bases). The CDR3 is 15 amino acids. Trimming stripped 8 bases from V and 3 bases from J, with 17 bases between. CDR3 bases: TGTGCCAGCGAGTTCACCAACCAGGGCTACAATGAGCAGTTCTTC. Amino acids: CASEFTNQGYNEQFF.

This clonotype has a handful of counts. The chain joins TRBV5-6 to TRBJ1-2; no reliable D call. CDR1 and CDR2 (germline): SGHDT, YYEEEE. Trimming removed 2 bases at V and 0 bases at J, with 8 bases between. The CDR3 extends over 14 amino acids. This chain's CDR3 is CASSFYTTNYGYTF. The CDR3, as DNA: TGTGCCAGCAGCTTTTACACCACTAACTATGGCTACACCTTC.